This T cell receptor (beta chain) is drawn from a study of T cell responses to AZD1222 COVID-19 vaccine. Assay used: immunoSEQ multiplex PCR; TCRdb lists only in-frame clones, some missing. The sample lists more than 110,000 clones, around 93% occurring once. The CDR3 length is 15 residues. The germline V gene has CDR1 MNHEY and CDR2 SMNVEV (reference sequence). With V trimmed by 6 bases and J by 6 bases, 10 bases remained unmatched. This receptor was identified in an adult in good health. This specimen consisted of peripheral blood, obtained on day 0 of AZD1222 vaccination. The chain uses TRBV27 and TRBJ1-5; TRBD1 aligns across 8 bases. In DNA form, the CDR3 reads TGTGCCAGCAGCCTCGACAGGGGTGGGCGTCAGCCCCAGCATTTT. Encoded protein: CASSLDRGGRQPQHF.